Shown below are 14 T cell receptor beta chains from a single sample sequenced in a study of blood T cell repertoires in COVID-19. Assay: immunoSEQ multiplex PCR; the TCRdb copy retains only in-frame clones and omits some. The sample carries around 130,000 clones, less than 90% recorded once. Sequenced sample: peripheral blood. The receptor source for this set is a man in his sixties or seventies with acute or convalescent COVID-19.

V usage is TRBV28 and J usage is TRBJ2-3; D is unresolved. CDR1 and CDR2 (germline): MDHEN, SYDVKM. The germline V and J ends were trimmed by 3 bases and 2 bases, with 9 bases remaining between them. The CDR3 is 14 amino acids. The CDR3 nucleotides read TGTGCCAGCAGTTTCCGTGGCCTCACAGATACGCAGTATTTT. Residues: CASSFRGLTDTQYF.

In its sample, this clone was seen a few times. The V and J genes are TRBV11-3 and TRBJ2-7, with D perhaps TRBD2 (5 bases). Germline V gives CDR1 SGHNT, CDR2 YENEEA. Trimming shortened V by 2 bases and J by 5 bases, and 10 bases separated the two germline ends. This CDR3 is built from 13 residues. The CDR3 nucleotides read TGTGCCAGCAGCTTAAATTGGGGAGACGAGCAGTACTTC. This sequence encodes CASSLNWGDEQYF.

V gene TRBV15 combines with J gene TRBJ1-1; 8 bases map to TRBD1. The germline V gene encodes CDR1 LNHNV and CDR2 YYDKDF (reference sequence). The J segment lost 0 bases and the V segment lost 0 bases, leaving 6 bases of the junction unmatched. The CDR3 is 17 amino acids. The CDR3 coding sequence is TGTGCCACCAGCAGAGATCCGACGGGACAGGTGAACACTGAAGCTTTCTTT. This codes for CATSRDPTGQVNTEAFF.

The chain couples TRBV18 to TRBJ2-1, with 8 bases identical to TRBD1. V gave up 2 bases and J gave up 7 bases; unmatched junction bases: 4. The CDR3 is 14 residues long. The V gene's germline CDR1 is KGHSH and CDR2 LQKENI. CDR3 sequence: CASSPTQGVNEQFF. CDR3 DNA sequence: TGTGCCAGCTCACCAACACAGGGGGTGAATGAGCAGTTCTTC.

V usage is TRBV10-2 and J usage is TRBJ1-1, with 8 bases aligning to TRBD1. The CDR3 has 14 amino acids. V lost 6 bases, J lost 6 bases, and 9 bases stayed unmatched. CDR1 WSHSY and CDR2 SAAADI come from the germline V gene. The CDR3 sequence: CASSDRGGRAEAFF. DNA of the CDR3: TGCGCCAGCAGCGACAGGGGCGGTAGGGCTGAAGCTTTCTTT.

The chain employs TRBV7-9 and TRBJ1-1; 8 bases are a match to TRBD1. J lost 1 base, V lost 1 base, and 5 bases had no gene match. This CDR3 comprises 16 residues. The V gene's germline CDR1 is SEHNR and CDR2 FQNEAQ (reference sequence). The CDR3 region is CASSLGRQGPNTEAFF. DNA of the CDR3: TGTGCCAGCAGCTTAGGGAGACAGGGGCCGAACACTGAAGCTTTCTTT. The full variable domain, in which reference TRBV7-9 and TRBJ1-1 provide the parts outside the CDR3, is DTGVSQNPRHKITKRGQNVTFRCDPISEHNRLYWYRQTLGQGPEFLTYFQNEAQLEKSRLLSDRFSAERPKGSFSTLEIQRTEQGDSAMYLCASSLGRQGPNTEAFFGQGTRLTVV.

Only one count was recorded for this clone. The genes are TRBV19 and TRBJ1-2, with 9 positions matching TRBD1. J lost 3 bases, V lost 2 bases, and 7 bases had no gene match. The CDR3 spans 16 residues. Germline CDR1 LNHDA, CDR2 SQIVND (reference sequence). CDR3 loop: CASSIMIGQGYYGYTF. The CDR3 coding sequence is TGTGCCAGTAGTATAATGATCGGACAGGGGTACTATGGCTACACCTTC.

This rearrangement joins TRBV10-2 to TRBJ2-5; D might be TRBD2 (6 bases). Germline lookup yields CDR1 WSHSY and CDR2 SAAADI. The CDR3 has 14 amino acids. V lost 5 bases, J lost 7 bases, and 17 bases lay in between. The CDR3 protein is CASSWGDGSGTQYF. The CDR3 DNA reads as TGCGCCAGCAGTTGGGGGGACGGGTCGGGGACCCAGTACTTC.

The gene calls are TRBV28 and TRBJ2-7, with 9 nucleotides matching TRBD2. V was clipped by 0 bases and J by 5 bases; unmatched bases: 5. The CDR3 runs to 15 residues. Germline CDR1 MDHEN, CDR2 SYDVKM. The CDR3 nucleotides are TGTGCCAGCAGTTTATGGGGCCTAGCGGGGCACGAGCAGTACTTC. It specifies CASSLWGLAGHEQYF. Full variable domain (rest looked up from reference TRBV28 and TRBJ2-7): DVKVTQSSRYLVKRTGEKVFLECVQDMDHENMFWYRQDPGLGLRLIYFSYDVKMKEKGDIPEGYSVSREKKERFSLILESASTNQTSMYLCASSLWGLAGHEQYFGPGTRLTVT.

The chain recombines TRBV5-1 with TRBJ2-2; the D gene is possibly TRBD1 (6 bases). Germline V gene sequence: CDR1 SGHRS, CDR2 YFSETQ. The CDR3 runs 15 residues. V lost 2 bases and J 3 bases, leaving 11 bases between the germline ends. In nucleotides, the CDR3 is TGCGCCAGCAGCTTAGGGGGACGAGACACCGGGGAGCTGTTTTTT. Encoded protein: CASSLGGRDTGELFF.

This rearrangement joins TRBV15 to TRBJ1-2; TRBD1 matches 7 bases. CDR3 length: 16 residues. V shed 5 bases, J shed 4 bases, and the junction held 13 bases outside the gene matches. Germline loops: CDR1 LNHNV, CDR2 YYDKDF (reference sequence). CDR3 region: CATSGSLGQDRYGYTF. CDR3 coding DNA: TGTGCCACCAGCGGCAGCCTCGGACAGGACCGCTATGGCTACACCTTC.

The chain has TRBV5-1 and TRBJ1-1; 10 positions agree with TRBD1. Germline lookup yields CDR1 SGHRS and CDR2 YFSETQ. CDR3 length equals 13 residues. The V and J ends lost 6 bases and 5 bases, in that order; junction bases with no gene match: 4. The CDR3 spells CASKTGGATEAFF. The CDR3 region has the DNA TGCGCCAGCAAGACAGGGGGCGCGACTGAAGCTTTCTTT.

The DNA for the CDR3 is TGTGCCAGCAGCCTCACAGGGGGCACTGAAGCTTTCTTT. This translates into CASSLTGGTEAFF. The chain combines TRBV7-9 with TRBJ1-1; TRBD1 agrees at 8 bases. CDR1 and CDR2 (germline): SEHNR, FQNEAQ (reference sequence). V was pared by 5 bases and J by 4 bases, with 3 bases of the junction left unmatched. The CDR3 has 13 amino acids.

The V gene is TRBV7-9, the J gene TRBJ2-2; no clear D. The CDR3 has 15 amino acids. CDR1 SEHNR and CDR2 FQNEAQ come from the germline V gene (reference sequence). Trimming removed 1 base at V and 3 bases at J, with 9 bases between. CDR3 sequence: CASSLGVSYTGELFF. The CDR3 DNA reads as TGTGCCAGCAGCTTAGGTGTATCCTACACCGGGGAGCTGTTTTTT.